The rows below give T cell receptor beta chains drawn from one sample of a study of vaccination and CD4 T cells after COVID-19. Their target antigens are unknown. TCRdb processed the PCR reads anew with MiXCR; each CDR3 protein has one entry. The sample yields 15,000 to 20,000 distinct CDR3 sequences, less than 60% seen once. Sequencing was performed on CD4+ T cells from blood, cultured in vitro, taken after SARS-CoV-2 vaccination. These receptor sequences come from a human donor who had recovered from COVID-19. The CDR3 runs from the conserved cysteine through the conserved F or W. Fields, in order: D gene, V gene, J gene, clone size, CDR3 protein, CDR3 DNA. The D gene is left open where the match is weak. Clone sizes are given selectively: once, few, many, or a class where the clone is expanded.

NA,TRBV7-2,TRBJ2-3,NA,CASSLSSDSTDTQYF,TGTGCCAGCAGCTTATCTAGCGATAGCACAGATACGCAGTATTTT
NA,TRBV10-1,TRBJ2-1,few,CASSELSSFADEQFF,TGCGCCAGCAGTGAACTGTCCTCCTTCGCGGATGAGCAGTTCTTC
TRBD2,TRBV20-1,TRBJ2-1,NA,CSARDRPSGINEQFF,TGCAGTGCTAGAGATCGACCTAGCGGGATCAATGAGCAGTTCTTC
NA,TRBV7-2,TRBJ1-1,NA,CASSLEVHLEAFF,TGTGCCAGCAGCTTAGAGGTCCACTTAGAAGCTTTCTTT
TRBD2,TRBV7-2,TRBJ2-2,few,CASSLDPGGLDTGELFF,TGTGCCAGCAGCTTAGATCCGGGAGGGCTCGACACCGGGGAGCTGTTTTTT
NA,TRBV27,TRBJ2-5,NA,CASSVRGLGTQYF,TGTGCCAGCAGTGTGAGGGGGTTGGGGACCCAGTACTTC
NA,TRBV7-9,TRBJ1-2,once,CASSPGTNYGYTF,TGTGCCAGCAGCCCCGGGACAAACTATGGCTACACCTTC
NA,TRBV12-3/TRBV12-4,TRBJ1-6,NA,CASSLLGGRISPLHF,TGTGCCAGCAGTTTACTGGGGGGTAGGATTTCACCCCTCCACTTT
TRBD2,TRBV10-3,TRBJ2-3,NA,CATSTGLAGGMKRTDTQYF,TGTGCCACCTCCACCGGACTAGCGGGGGGGATGAAACGCACAGATACGCAGTATTTT
NA,TRBV11-2,TRBJ2-7,NA,CASSKHEPSSEQYF,TGTGCCAGCAGCAAACACGAGCCATCTAGCGAGCAGTACTTC
NA,TRBV5-1,TRBJ2-5,few,CASSLRGETQYF,TGCGCCAGCAGCTTACGTGGGGAGACCCAGTACTTC
NA,TRBV7-6,TRBJ2-1,NA,CASSLLQGGRDEQFF,TGTGCCAGCAGCTTATTACAAGGGGGGCGGGATGAGCAGTTCTTC
NA,TRBV20-1,TRBJ2-1,NA,CSATPRARNPQFF,TGCAGTGCCACCCCGAGAGCCCGCAACCCCCAGTTCTTC
NA,TRBV7-8,TRBJ2-2,NA,CAIRTLSNTGELFF,TGTGCCATCCGGACTCTTTCGAACACCGGGGAGCTGTTTTTT
NA,TRBV2,TRBJ2-1,once,CASSERESRDNEQFF,TGTGCCAGCAGCGAGAGGGAGTCGAGGGACAATGAGCAGTTCTTC
NA,TRBV20-1,TRBJ1-2,NA,CSARGGGAHNYGYTF,TGCAGTGCTAGAGGCGGGGGGGCCCATAACTATGGCTACACCTTC
NA,TRBV4-1,TRBJ2-3,NA,CASSVLGRHTQYF,TGCGCCAGCAGTGTATTGGGCCGGCATACGCAGTATTTT
TRBD1,TRBV20-1,TRBJ1-2,NA,CSAGGQGHFDGYTF,TGCAGTGCGGGCGGACAGGGGCACTTTGATGGCTACACCTTC
NA,TRBV7-7,TRBJ2-5,few,CASSDRRGAETQYF,TGTGCCAGCAGCGACAGACGGGGGGCAGAGACCCAGTACTTC
TRBD1,TRBV20-1,TRBJ2-7,NA,CSADGTAHEQYF,TGCAGTGCGGATGGGACAGCCCACGAGCAGTACTTC
NA,TRBV28,TRBJ2-7,once,CASQRSGYEQYF,TGTGCCAGCCAGCGATCTGGTTACGAGCAGTACTTC
NA,TRBV7-8,TRBJ1-2,NA,CASSLSRADEGFGYTF,TGTGCCAGCAGCTTATCACGAGCGGACGAGGGATTCGGCTACACCTTC
NA,TRBV6-1,TRBJ2-7,NA,CASSISSGGRGHYEQYF,TGTGCCAGCAGTATATCAAGCGGGGGCAGGGGGCACTACGAGCAGTACTTC
NA,TRBV28,TRBJ2-1,NA,CASSLVVRLVGNEQFF,TGTGCCAGCAGTTTAGTAGTCCGGCTAGTCGGCAATGAGCAGTTCTTC
NA,TRBV28,TRBJ2-3,few,CASSFGGPDTQYF,TGTGCCAGCAGTTTTGGGGGCCCAGATACGCAGTATTTT
TRBD2,TRBV20-1,TRBJ2-3,few,CSARPISGRVDTQYF,TGCAGTGCTCGGCCCATTAGCGGGAGGGTTGATACGCAGTATTTT
TRBD1,TRBV12-3/TRBV12-4,TRBJ1-6,NA,CASTLGQDSPLHF,TGTGCCAGCACCCTGGGACAGGATTCACCCCTCCACTTT